This T cell receptor beta chain was recovered during a study of Graves' ophthalmopathy and Graves' hyperthyroidism. The study's findings and limits: Among thyroid clonotypes expanded above 0.001 frequency, most also appeared in blood.

As concerns this clonotype: What it binds is unknown.

Per the germline V gene, CDR1 is MGHDK and CDR2 is SYGVNS. Trimming removed 7 bases at V and 7 bases at J, with 7 bases between. This CDR3 has 10 residues. From RNA, the CDR3 regions of TCR beta chains were amplified and sequenced. Amplification began with first-round RT-PCR using HTBI primers, then second-round multiplex PCR was performed. One entry per CDR3 protein, called by TCRdb with MiXCR from the multiplex PCR reads. The sample includes around 600,000 distinct CDR3 sequences, roughly 39% seen only once; the top ten take about 3.3%. The sequence derives from an adult man with Graves' ophthalmopathy. This chain joins TRBV25-1 and TRBJ1-1; tentative D call: TRBD1 (5 bases). The sequenced sample was peripheral blood. CDR3 protein: CASKDSEAFF. The CDR3 nucleotides read TGTGCCAGCAAAGACAGTGAAGCTTTCTTT.